This TCR beta chain originates from a study of shared clonotypes between healthy human individuals. As for the study in general: Per donor, CD8 memory used one plate, CD8 naive used two, CD4 memory used three and CD4 naive used three.

V lost 4 bases to trimming and J lost 1 base, with 11 bases between them. CDR3 size: 16 residues. Germline assignment: CDR1 MNHNS and CDR2 SASEGT. Some clones are missing from TCRdb's copy, which holds only in-frame ones; the method was immunoSEQ multiplex PCR. The table includes some 2,000,000 clones, 95% detected once. Free of recent acute infections or vaccinations, the donors were healthy HIV-negative adults. Sequencing used naive CD4+ T cells sorted from blood. Subset noted: CD45RA+ positively selected. The source is a man aged 18 to 35 in good health. The rearrangement joins TRBV6-1 to TRBJ2-6, with a weak D call TRBD1 (6 bases). The CDR3 nucleotides read TGTGCCAGCAGTGTACAGGGCGGATCTGGGGCCAACGTCCTGACTTTC. As protein: CASSVQGGSGANVLTF.